The 26 T cell receptor beta chains presented below share a single source sample, sequenced in a study of beta chain features in type 1 diabetes. Study-level findings and limits: Within each of all four CD4+ subsets, Type 1 diabetes patients had TCRB CDR3s that were moderately but significantly shorter.

The authors reverse transcribed all of the isolated RNA, so sequencing captured expressed TCRB transcripts. Sequenced by immunoSEQ multiplex PCR; TCRdb stores in-frame clones only, minus some. The data show approximately 160,000 clones, over 55% seen once. These receptors' targets are unknown. The sequenced material came from naive CD4+ T cells from blood. These receptors were taken from a man aged 25-45 years with type 1 diabetes.

This clone was seen once. The chain recombines TRBV25-1 with TRBJ1-4, with D perhaps matching TRBD1 (5 bases). Per germline, CDR1 MGHDK and CDR2 SYGVNS. The CDR3 is 14 residues long. V was clipped by 2 bases and J by 6 bases, with 10 bases between them. The CDR3 coding sequence is TGTGCCAGCAGTGAACCCGGGACGGATGAAAAACTGTTTTTT. Its protein product is CASSEPGTDEKLFF.

J is TRBJ2-5 and V is TRBV7-2; D call uncertain. Per the germline V gene, CDR1 is SGHTA and CDR2 is FQGNSA. The CDR3 consists of 16 residues. Trimming shortened V by 3 bases and J by 2 bases, and 16 bases separated the two germline ends. DNA for the CDR3: TGTGCCAGCAGCTTTAACAGCCGGAGTCATCAAGAGACCCAGTACTTC. This translates into CASSFNSRSHQETQYF. Filled out from reference TRBV7-2 and TRBJ2-5, the complete variable domain reads GAGVSQSPSNKVTEKGKDVELRCDPISGHTALYWYRQSLGQGLEFLIYFQGNSAPDKSGLPSDRFSAERTGGSVSTLTIQRTQQEDSAVYLCASSFNSRSHQETQYFGPGTRLLVL.

The chain carries TRBV7-2 and TRBJ2-2, with D possibly being TRBD2 (5 bases). CDR3 length: 15 amino acids. Trimming left V 5 bases short and J 1 base short, with 11 bases between. Per the germline V gene, CDR1 is SGHTA and CDR2 is FQGNSA. The CDR3: CASSPPGLNTGELFF. The CDR3 DNA sequence: TGTGCCAGCAGCCCTCCCGGACTGAACACCGGGGAGCTGTTTTTT.

The chain recombines TRBV10-1 with TRBJ2-1; D call uncertain. In germline, CDR1 is WNHNN, CDR2 SYGVQD (reference sequence). The CDR3 has 13 amino acids. V was trimmed by 3 bases and J by 4 bases, leaving 7 bases between them. The CDR3 is CASSDSSYNEQFF. The CDR3, as DNA: TGCGCCAGCAGTGACAGCTCATACAATGAGCAGTTCTTC.

The rearrangement links TRBV30 to TRBJ2-3; TRBD2 might be the D (6 bases). The CDR3 is 14 residues long. Germline values: CDR1 GTSNPN, CDR2 SVGIG (reference sequence). V was clipped by 3 bases and J by 3 bases, with 13 bases between them. The CDR3 reads CAWRLYGRTDTQYF. CDR3 DNA sequence: TGTGCCTGGAGGCTATATGGGAGGACAGATACGCAGTATTTT.

The genes are TRBV2 and TRBJ1-1, with D unresolved. The CDR3 is 14 amino acids. The V end was cut by 5 bases, the J end by 0 bases, with 10 bases between. Germline assignment: CDR1 SNHLY and CDR2 FYNNEI. DNA for the CDR3: TGTGCCAGCAGTTCGGACGGATTGAACACTGAAGCTTTCTTT. It is translated as CASSSDGLNTEAFF. Combining the CDR3 with reference TRBV2 and TRBJ1-1 gives the whole variable domain EPEVTQTPSHQVTQMGQEVILRCVPISNHLYFYWYRQILGQKVEFLVSFYNNEISEKSEIFDDQFSVERPDGSNFTLKIRSTKLEDSAMYFCASSSDGLNTEAFFGQGTRLTVV.

The V call is TRBV25-1, the J call TRBJ2-1, with D unclear. Germline V gene sequence: CDR1 MGHDK, CDR2 SYGVNS. The CDR3 covers 15 residues. Deletions cut 4 bases from V and 0 bases from J, with 10 bases between. The CDR3 coding sequence is TGTGCCAGCAGTGGCCGGACGGACTCCTACAATGAGCAGTTCTTC. It encodes CASSGRTDSYNEQFF.

This chain joins TRBV29-1 and TRBJ2-5, with TRBD1 matching 9 bases. Germline CDR1 and CDR2: SQVTM and ANQGSEA. The CDR3 sequence is 18 residues long. V lost 3 bases to trimming and J lost 3 bases; unmatched junction nucleotides: 17. CDR3 coding DNA: TGCAGCGTTGACCGCCCAGGGACAGGGAAAATTTTGAAAGAGACCCAGTACTTC. This translates into CSVDRPGTGKILKETQYF.

V and J are TRBV5-1 and TRBJ2-5; D uncertain. Deletions cut 2 bases from V and 5 bases from J, with 4 bases between. The CDR3 is made up of 11 amino acids. Germline CDR1 SGHRS, CDR2 YFSETQ. The CDR3 spells CASSFLETQYF. CDR3 DNA: TGCGCCAGCAGCTTCTTGGAGACCCAGTACTTC. The full variable domain, rest sourced from reference TRBV5-1 and TRBJ2-5, is KAGVTQTPRYLIKTRGQQVTLSCSPISGHRSVSWYQQTPGQGLQFLFEYFSETQRNKGNFPGRFSGRQFSNSRSEMNVSTLELGDSALYLCASSFLETQYFGPGTRLLVL.

The chain recombines TRBV12-5 with TRBJ2-5; 9 bases match TRBD1. Per germline, CDR1 LGHNT and CDR2 FRNRAP. The CDR3 contains 14 residues. Trimming cost V 6 bases and J 3 bases; bases outside gene matches: 5. CDR3 amino acids: CASGPDRGEETQYF. The CDR3 region has the DNA TGTGCTAGTGGCCCGGACAGGGGAGAAGAGACCCAGTACTTC.

The rearrangement uses TRBV5-6 and TRBJ2-3; the D gene is possibly TRBD2 (5 bases). Germline CDR1 reads SGHDT; CDR2 reads YYEEEE. With 2 bases removed from V and 5 bases from J, the gap between germline ends came to 18 bases. This CDR3 is built from 16 residues. The CDR3 loop is CASSFFEDGEGDTQYF. The CDR3 region has the DNA TGTGCCAGCAGCTTCTTTGAGGACGGCGAGGGAGATACGCAGTATTTT.

This chain connects TRBV4-3 to TRBJ2-2; D gene uncertain. The germline V gene has CDR1 LGHNA and CDR2 YSLEER. V lost 1 base, J lost 10 bases, and 7 bases lay in between. CDR3 length equals 12 residues. The CDR3 DNA reads as TGCGCCAGCAGCCAAGTGGGGTCGGAGCTGTTTTTT. It encodes CASSQVGSELFF.

The genes are TRBV9 and TRBJ2-3; D is uncertain. The germline V and J ends were trimmed by 3 bases and 5 bases, with 13 bases remaining between them. The CDR3 sequence is 14 residues long. Germline CDR1 SGDLS, CDR2 YYNGEE. The CDR3 protein is CASSATTGIDTQYF. DNA for the CDR3: TGTGCCAGCAGCGCAACCACCGGAATAGATACGCAGTATTTT.

This clone came up a few times. The chain links TRBV2 to TRBJ2-4; a possible D gene is TRBD2 (5 bases). Germline lookup yields CDR1 SNHLY and CDR2 FYNNEI. Trimming removed 6 bases from V and 7 bases from J, with 19 bases in between. The CDR3 loop spans 15 amino acids. Here the CDR3 reads CASSSRRKTDNIQYF. CDR3 coding DNA: TGTGCCAGCAGCTCGAGGAGGAAAACGGATAACATTCAGTACTTC.

The V gene is TRBV7-6, the J gene TRBJ2-5, with a tentative D call TRBD1 (6 bases). CDR1 and CDR2 from the germline V gene are SGHVS and FNYEAQ. V shed 5 bases and J shed 7 bases, with 14 bases lying between them. CDR3 length equals 13 residues. CDR3 sequence reads: CASSPGELGTQYF. The CDR3 nucleotides are TGTGCCAGCAGCCCAGGGGAGTTGGGGACCCAGTACTTC.

This clone was counted a single time. The chain uses TRBV29-1 and TRBJ2-5; D gene unclear. The germline V gene encodes CDR1 SQVTM and CDR2 ANQGSEA. V shed 4 bases and J shed 0 bases, with 6 bases lying between them. The CDR3 consists of 12 residues. The CDR3 DNA sequence: TGCAGCGTTGCGGCAGACCAAGAGACCCAGTACTTC. Translation: CSVAADQETQYF.

The genes are TRBV9 and TRBJ2-7, with D perhaps TRBD2 (6 bases). The germline V gene encodes CDR1 SGDLS and CDR2 YYNGEE. Trimming took off 4 bases at V and 2 bases at J, with 16 bases between the two ends. This CDR3 has 15 amino acids. The chain's CDR3 is CASSSTSSPTYEQYF. Here the CDR3 DNA reads TGTGCCAGCAGCTCCACTAGCTCACCTACCTACGAGCAGTACTTC.

The gene calls are TRBV7-9 and TRBJ1-4, with D hard to call. The germline V gene has CDR1 SEHNR and CDR2 FQNEAQ (reference sequence). The V and J ends lost 3 bases and 3 bases respectively, with 8 bases between them. This CDR3 has 14 residues. In nucleotides, the CDR3 is TGTGCCAGCAGCTTTGCGATGGCTAATGAAAAACTGTTTTTT. This translates into CASSFAMANEKLFF.

The rearrangement joins TRBV29-1 to TRBJ2-5; 8 bases are shared with TRBD2. This CDR3 region has 13 residues. V lost 1 base, J lost 5 bases, and 3 bases stayed unmatched. Germline V gives CDR1 SQVTM, CDR2 ANQGSEA. CDR3 in DNA: TGCAGCGTTGAAGCGGGGGGGCACGAGACCCAGTACTTC. This encodes CSVEAGGHETQYF.

The chain has TRBV29-1 and TRBJ2-1; D remains unclear. Between the trimmed V and J ends, which lost 4 bases and 2 bases, there was a span of 6 bases. The CDR3 has 12 residues. CDR1 SQVTM and CDR2 ANQGSEA come from the germline V gene. The CDR3 DNA follows: TGCAGCGTTGTTCTGACCTACAATGAGCAGTTCTTC. It yields the protein CSVVLTYNEQFF.

This chain joins TRBV9 and TRBJ1-2, with D perhaps matching TRBD1 (6 bases). CDR3 length equals 14 residues. The germline gives CDR1 SGDLS, CDR2 YYNGEE. V was pared by 1 base and J by 3 bases, with 10 bases between. Written as DNA, the CDR3 is TGTGCCAGCAGCGTAACTGGGGGCGACTATGGCTACACCTTC. This sequence encodes CASSVTGGDYGYTF.

The chain joins TRBV5-1 to TRBJ2-3, with 9 bases aligning to TRBD1. Germline CDR1 and CDR2: SGHRS and YFSETQ. This CDR3 has 14 residues. V was clipped by 4 bases and J by 3 bases; unmatched bases: 3. CDR3 nucleotide sequence: TGCGCCAGCAGCCCTGGGACAGGGACAGATACGCAGTATTTT. Encoded protein: CASSPGTGTDTQYF. The full variable domain, in which reference TRBV5-1 and TRBJ2-3 provide the parts outside the CDR3, is KAGVTQTPRYLIKTRGQQVTLSCSPISGHRSVSWYQQTPGQGLQFLFEYFSETQRNKGNFPGRFSGRQFSNSRSEMNVSTLELGDSALYLCASSPGTGTDTQYFGPGTRLTVL.

This sequence joins TRBV7-2 and TRBJ2-5, with no clear D. CDR1 is SGHTA and CDR2 is FQGNSA in the germline V gene. CDR3 length: 13 residues. Trimming took 6 bases from V and 3 from J, leaving 11 bases between them. CDR3 nucleotides: TGTGCCAGCAGTCAACCGGCAGAAGAGACCCAGTACTTC. Translation: CASSQPAEETQYF.

This rearrangement joins TRBV29-1 to TRBJ1-2, with unresolved D. CDR1 SQVTM and CDR2 ANQGSEA come from the germline V gene. With 4 bases removed from V and 6 bases from J, the gap between germline ends came to 9 bases. This CDR3 is 11 amino acids long. The CDR3 DNA sequence: TGCAGCGTTGGGGGTGCGGATGGCTACACCTTC. The encoded protein is CSVGGADGYTF. Full variable domain (rest looked up from reference TRBV29-1 and TRBJ1-2): SAVISQKPSRDICQRGTSLTIQCQVDSQVTMMFWYRQQPGQSLTLIATANQGSEATYESGFVIDKFPISRPNLTFSTLTVSNMSPEDSSIYLCSVGGADGYTFGSGTRLTVV.

The chain is built from TRBV29-1 and TRBJ2-1; D is perhaps TRBD1 (5 bases). Per the germline V gene, CDR1 is SQVTM and CDR2 is ANQGSEA. The V gene lost 4 bases and the J gene lost 0 bases, with 10 bases spanning the gap. There are 14 residues in the CDR3. As DNA, the CDR3 is TGCAGCGTTGCTGGGGCCAGCTCCTACAATGAGCAGTTCTTC. Encoded protein: CSVAGASSYNEQFF.

The chain carries TRBV7-9 and TRBJ2-1; D not certain. From germline, CDR1 is SEHNR and CDR2 FQNEAQ (reference sequence). Trimming shortened V by 8 bases and J by 0 bases, and 8 bases separated the two germline ends. CDR3 length: 13 residues. In DNA, the CDR3 is TGTGCCAGCGGCGGTAACTCCTACAATGAGCAGTTCTTC. Its protein is CASGGNSYNEQFF. The whole variable domain, remainder taken from reference TRBV7-9 and TRBJ2-1, is DTGVSQNPRHKITKRGQNVTFRCDPISEHNRLYWYRQTLGQGPEFLTYFQNEAQLEKSRLLSDRFSAERPKGSFSTLEIQRTEQGDSAMYLCASGGNSYNEQFFGPGTRLTVL.